These 5 T cell receptor beta chains were sequenced from one sample in a study of cytomegalovirus exposure and HLA in healthy donors. Vbeta (60) and Jbeta (13) primers were used in the PCR. The repertoire was sequenced with immunoSEQ multiplex PCR; TCRdb's copy has only in-frame clones and lacks some. Of around 97,000 clones listed, approximately 66% were seen once; the top ten hold less than 3.5%. Input material: PBMCs. These receptors were taken from a woman aged 50 to 60 in good health and CMV-seronegative.

The rearrangement joins TRBV28 to TRBJ1-2; 9 bases match TRBD1. The CDR3 consists of 14 residues. V shed 6 bases, J shed 7 bases, and the junction held 9 bases outside the gene matches. Germline V CDR1 and CDR2: MDHEN, SYDVKM. The CDR3 region has the DNA TGTGCCAGCAGCACCACAGGGGGCGCTTTTGGCTACACCTTC. It translates to CASSTTGGAFGYTF.

This clone was seen more than once but under ten times. The chain links TRBV28 to TRBJ1-2; TRBD1 matches 7 bases. V was pared by 4 bases and J by 7 bases, with 0 bases of the junction left unmatched. CDR1 is MDHEN and CDR2 is SYDVKM in the germline V gene. The CDR3 covers 11 residues. As DNA, the CDR3 is TGTGCCAGCAGTTACAGGGGTGGCTACACCTTC. As protein: CASSYRGGYTF.

This rearrangement joins TRBV5-1 to TRBJ2-3, with TRBD2 matching 8 bases. The CDR3 length is 15 residues. From germline, CDR1 is SGHRS and CDR2 YFSETQ. The trim removed 1 base at V and 4 bases at J, leaving 5 bases unmatched. The CDR3 DNA reads TGCGCCAGCAGCTTGTCCGGGGGGGCCTCAGATACGCAGTATTTT. Its translation is CASSLSGGASDTQYF. The full variable domain, completed using reference TRBV5-1 and TRBJ2-3, is KAGVTQTPRYLIKTRGQQVTLSCSPISGHRSVSWYQQTPGQGLQFLFEYFSETQRNKGNFPGRFSGRQFSNSRSEMNVSTLELGDSALYLCASSLSGGASDTQYFGPGTRLTVL.

This clone occurred a few times. The V call is TRBV5-1, the J call TRBJ2-4, with D possibly matching TRBD1 (5 bases). CDR3 length equals 15 residues. CDR1 is SGHRS, CDR2 YFSETQ, per germline. Trimming left V 4 bases short and J 5 bases short, with 16 bases between. The CDR3 is CASSPTAPIQNIQYF. The DNA for the CDR3 is TGCGCCAGCAGCCCGACAGCACCCATTCAAAACATTCAGTACTTC.

The CDR3 nucleotides are TGCGCCAGCAAGGGAAGCGGGAGGGCCTGGGAGACCCAGTACTTC. Amino acid sequence: CASKGSGRAWETQYF. The gene calls are TRBV5-1 and TRBJ2-5, with TRBD2 identical over 10 bases. The CDR3 is 15 residues long. J was trimmed by 5 bases and V by 6 bases; bases with no gene match: 10. Per germline, CDR1 SGHRS and CDR2 YFSETQ.